Below, 15 T cell receptor beta chains from the same sample are listed, as sequenced in a study of T cell repertoires in cytomegalovirus infection. TCRdb re-called the reads with MiXCR, one entry per CDR3 protein. The sample shows under 95,000 distinct CDR3 sequences, 40% to 50% of them seen only once. No antigens are known for them. Sequenced here: CD8+ T cells from cultured PBMCs, sampled from culture after CMV antigen stimulation. These receptors originate from a human donor in good health (CMV status not recorded). Some clones in this sample may be carry-over from other donors' samples.

The chain is built from TRBV19 and TRBJ2-1; unclear D gene. Germline-derived CDR1 and CDR2 are LNHDA and SQIVND (reference sequence). The CDR3 contains 12 residues. The V end was cut by 5 bases, the J end by 3 bases, with 5 bases between. The DNA for the CDR3 is TGTGCCAGTAGTCCAGGCTACAATGAGCAGTTCTTC. This sequence encodes CASSPGYNEQFF.

This clonotype was observed at least ten times. The chain combines TRBV7-2 with TRBJ2-7, with D unresolved. Germline CDR1 SGHTA, CDR2 FQGNSA. V shed 7 bases and J shed 5 bases, with 18 bases lying between them. The CDR3 is made up of 14 amino acids. In nucleotides, the CDR3 is TGTGCCAGCACCTGGGCCAACCCTGACGACGAGCAGTACTTC. It yields the protein CASTWANPDDEQYF.

The chain employs TRBV7-6 and TRBJ1-2; TRBD1 is a possible D gene (6 bases). Germline V gives CDR1 SGHVS, CDR2 FNYEAQ. The CDR3 consists of 15 residues. Between the trimmed V and J ends, which lost 4 bases and 4 bases, there was a span of 16 bases. The CDR3 protein is CASSSAEGGGYGYTF. The CDR3 DNA follows: TGTGCCAGCAGCTCGGCAGAGGGGGGAGGCTATGGCTACACCTTC.

The CDR3 DNA reads as TGTGCCAGCGGACCGCGGGAGATATCCTACAATGAGCAGTTCTTC. It specifies CASGPREISYNEQFF. This chain connects TRBV7-9 to TRBJ2-1; 7 bases are a match to TRBD2. The CDR3 is made up of 15 amino acids. From germline, CDR1 is SEHNR and CDR2 FQNEAQ (reference sequence). The trim removed 8 bases at V and 1 base at J, leaving 8 bases unmatched.

This rearrangement joins TRBV11-2 to TRBJ1-2, with a tentative D call TRBD1 (5 bases). From germline, CDR1 is SGHAT and CDR2 FQNNGV. The CDR3 spans 15 residues. V lost 4 bases to trimming and J lost 4 bases, with 16 bases between them. The CDR3 loop is CASSSFGTRIYGYTF. The CDR3 bases are TGTGCCAGCAGCTCCTTCGGGACTCGGATCTATGGCTACACCTTC.

This rearrangement joins TRBV24-1 to TRBJ2-2, with no clear D. Trimming shortened V by 3 bases and J by 3 bases, and 13 bases separated the two germline ends. Germline CDR1 is KGHDR and CDR2 is SFDVKD. The CDR3 has 16 residues. CDR3 nucleotides: TGTGCCACCAGTGATCTAACAAACACTGACACCGGGGAGCTGTTTTTT. Translation: CATSDLTNTDTGELFF.

This chain links TRBV11-2 with TRBJ2-1, with 9 bases that match TRBD2. Losses at the gene ends were 2 bases for V and 4 bases for J; bases not matched to a gene: 9. The CDR3 consists of 17 residues. CDR1 is SGHAT and CDR2 is FQNNGV in the germline V gene. The CDR3 region is CASSLTLAGERYNEQFF. The CDR3 DNA is TGTGCCAGCAGCTTAACCTTAGCGGGAGAGAGATACAATGAGCAGTTCTTC.

The CDR3 sequence is CASNRGAGVLSGNTIYF. In nucleotides, the CDR3 is TGTGCCAGCAACCGGGGGGCAGGGGTTCTCTCTGGAAACACCATATATTTT. This chain joins TRBV2 and TRBJ1-3; TRBD1 is a possible D gene (6 bases). CDR1 and CDR2 from the germline V gene are SNHLY and FYNNEI. V lost 7 bases and J 0 bases, leaving 19 bases between the germline ends. This CDR3 is built from 17 residues.

The rearrangement links TRBV28 to TRBJ2-2; no reliable D call. Deletions cut 8 bases from V and 1 base from J, with 14 bases between. Germline V gives CDR1 MDHEN, CDR2 SYDVKM. The CDR3 totals 15 residues. CDR3: CASVGWAENTGELFF. CDR3 DNA: TGTGCCAGCGTCGGATGGGCGGAGAACACCGGGGAGCTGTTTTTT.

This chain connects TRBV5-4 to TRBJ1-2; TRBD1 matches at 7 bases. The CDR3 covers 13 residues. Germline lookup yields CDR1 SGHNT and CDR2 YYREEE (reference sequence). V lost 5 bases to trimming and J lost 7 bases; unmatched junction nucleotides: 8. CDR3 amino acids: CASRETGTAGYTF. The CDR3 DNA reads as TGTGCCAGCAGGGAGACAGGGACCGCTGGCTACACCTTC.

This clonotype was counted a few times. This chain connects TRBV5-6 to TRBJ2-1; D might be TRBD1 or TRBD2, each matching 6 bases. V lost 7 bases to trimming and J lost 8 bases, with 25 bases between them. CDR1 SGHDT and CDR2 YYEEEE come from the germline V gene. The CDR3 has 16 residues. In nucleotides, the CDR3 is TGTGCCAGCCTTCCTTTTAGGACTATGACAGGAGATGAGCAGTTCTTC. It translates to CASLPFRTMTGDEQFF.

The gene calls are TRBV27 and TRBJ1-2, with a possible D match to TRBD1 (5 bases). CDR3 length: 15 residues. Germline assignment: CDR1 MNHEY and CDR2 SMNVEV (reference sequence). V shed 0 bases and J shed 1 base, with 9 bases lying between them. The CDR3 DNA sequence: TGTGCCAGCAGTTTATCGGGACGGATTAACTATGGCTACACCTTC. Its protein product is CASSLSGRINYGYTF.

This clonotype was counted only a few times. V is TRBV12-3 or TRBV12-4 and J is TRBJ2-3; unclear D gene. Trimming shortened V by 6 bases and J by 0 bases, and 16 bases separated the two germline ends. CDR3 length equals 16 residues. CDR3 nucleotides: TGTGCCAGCAGCCCTATATCTTTCCCCAGCACAGATACGCAGTATTTT. Encoded protein: CASSPISFPSTDTQYF.

V usage is TRBV20-1 and J usage is TRBJ1-1, with D uncertain. The CDR3 length is 11 residues. Trimming took off 4 bases at V and 5 bases at J, with 8 bases between the two ends. Per germline, CDR1 DFQATT and CDR2 SNEGSKA (reference sequence). Here the CDR3 DNA reads TGCAGTGCTATATCTGAAACTGAAGCTTTCTTT. Translated: CSAISETEAFF.

CDR3 sequence: CASSHSYEQFF. The CDR3 nucleotides read TGTGCCAGCAGCCACAGTTATGAGCAGTTCTTC. The chain employs TRBV7-9 and TRBJ2-1; no reliable D call. V lost 5 bases and J 8 bases, leaving 7 bases between the germline ends. This CDR3 is built from 11 residues. The germline V gene encodes CDR1 SEHNR and CDR2 FQNEAQ (reference sequence). Complete variable domain (other parts from reference TRBV7-9 and TRBJ2-1): DTGVSQNPRHKITKRGQNVTFRCDPISEHNRLYWYRQTLGQGPEFLTYFQNEAQLEKSRLLSDRFSAERPKGSFSTLEIQRTEQGDSAMYLCASSHSYEQFFGPGTRLTVL.